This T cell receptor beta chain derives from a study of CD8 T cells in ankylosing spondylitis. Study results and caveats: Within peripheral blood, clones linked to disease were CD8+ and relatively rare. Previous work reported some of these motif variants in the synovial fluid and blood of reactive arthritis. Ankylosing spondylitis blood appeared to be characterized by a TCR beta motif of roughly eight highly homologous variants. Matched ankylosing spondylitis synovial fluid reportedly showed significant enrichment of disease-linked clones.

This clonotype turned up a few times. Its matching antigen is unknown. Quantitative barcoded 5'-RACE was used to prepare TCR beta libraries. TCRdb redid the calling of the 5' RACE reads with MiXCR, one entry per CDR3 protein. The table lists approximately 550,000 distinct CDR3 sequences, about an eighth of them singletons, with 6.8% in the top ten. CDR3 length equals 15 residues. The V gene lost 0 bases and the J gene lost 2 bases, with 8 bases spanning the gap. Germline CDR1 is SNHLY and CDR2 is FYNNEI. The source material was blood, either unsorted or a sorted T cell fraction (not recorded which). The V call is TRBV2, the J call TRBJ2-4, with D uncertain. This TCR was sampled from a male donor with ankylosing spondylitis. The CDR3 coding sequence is TGTGCCAGCAGTGAAGCGGCAGTGTCCAAAAACATTCAGTACTTC. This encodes CASSEAAVSKNIQYF.